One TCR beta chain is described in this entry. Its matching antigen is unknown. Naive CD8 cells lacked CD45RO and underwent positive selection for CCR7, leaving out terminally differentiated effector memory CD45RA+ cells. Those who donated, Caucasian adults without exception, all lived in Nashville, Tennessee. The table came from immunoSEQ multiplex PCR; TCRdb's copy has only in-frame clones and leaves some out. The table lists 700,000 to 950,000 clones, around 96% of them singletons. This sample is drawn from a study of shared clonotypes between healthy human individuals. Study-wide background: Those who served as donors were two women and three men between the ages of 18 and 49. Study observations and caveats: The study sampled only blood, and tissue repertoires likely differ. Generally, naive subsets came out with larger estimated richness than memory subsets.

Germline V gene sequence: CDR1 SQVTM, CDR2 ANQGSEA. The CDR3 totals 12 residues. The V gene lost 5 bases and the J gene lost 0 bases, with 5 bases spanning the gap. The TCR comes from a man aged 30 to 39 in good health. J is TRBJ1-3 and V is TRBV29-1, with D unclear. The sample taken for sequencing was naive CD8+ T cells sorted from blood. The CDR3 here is CSVSFSGNTIYF. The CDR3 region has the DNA TGCAGCGTTTCTTTCTCTGGAAACACCATATATTTT.